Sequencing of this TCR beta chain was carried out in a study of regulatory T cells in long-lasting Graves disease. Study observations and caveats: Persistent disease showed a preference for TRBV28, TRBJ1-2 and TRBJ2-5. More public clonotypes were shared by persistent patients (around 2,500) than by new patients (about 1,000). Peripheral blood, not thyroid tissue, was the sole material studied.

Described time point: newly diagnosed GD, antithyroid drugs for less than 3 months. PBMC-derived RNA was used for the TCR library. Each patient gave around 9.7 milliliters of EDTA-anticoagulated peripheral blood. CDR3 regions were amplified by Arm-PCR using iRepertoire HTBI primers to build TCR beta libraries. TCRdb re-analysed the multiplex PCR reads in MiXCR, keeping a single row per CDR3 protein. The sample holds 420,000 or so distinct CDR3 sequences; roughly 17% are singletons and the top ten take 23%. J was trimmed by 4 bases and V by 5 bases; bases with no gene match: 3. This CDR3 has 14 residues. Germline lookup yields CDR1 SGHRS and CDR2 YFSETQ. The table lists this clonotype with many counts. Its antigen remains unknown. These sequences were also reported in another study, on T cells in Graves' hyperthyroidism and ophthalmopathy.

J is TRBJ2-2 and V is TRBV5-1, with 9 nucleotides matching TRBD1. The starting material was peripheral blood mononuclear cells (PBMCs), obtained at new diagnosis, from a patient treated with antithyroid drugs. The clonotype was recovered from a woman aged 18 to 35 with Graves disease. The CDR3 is CASSRTGVTGELFF. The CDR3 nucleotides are TGCGCCAGCAGTCGGACAGGGGTCACCGGGGAGCTGTTTTTT.